The 27 T cell receptor beta chains presented below share a single source sample, sequenced in a study of T cells in Graves' hyperthyroidism and ophthalmopathy. The investigators amplified TCR beta CDR3 regions from RNA transcripts. The study used the HTBI primer set for a first-round RT-PCR of the TCR CDR3. TCRdb recomputed calls from the multiplex PCR reads with MiXCR, one row per CDR3 protein. The sample holds hundreds of thousands of distinct CDR3 sequences; 14% are singletons and the top ten take 10% to 13%. The material sequenced was blood. The source of these receptors is a young woman with Graves' hyperthyroidism.

This chain connects TRBV6-4 to TRBJ2-2; 7 bases line up with TRBD2. The CDR3 has 16 residues. Trimming took 5 bases from V and 4 from J; bases not matched to a gene: 10. Germline CDR1 is MRHNA and CDR2 is SNTAGT. CDR3 region: CASSSLPPGGTGELFF. Written as DNA, the CDR3 is TGTGCCAGCAGTTCCCTCCCCCCGGGGGGCACCGGGGAGCTGTTTTTT.

This sequence joins TRBV13 and TRBJ1-2, with TRBD1 matching 8 bases. The CDR3 consists of 15 residues. V lost 1 base, J lost 3 bases, and 4 bases stayed unmatched. CDR1 and CDR2 (germline): PRHDT, FYEKMQ (reference sequence). The CDR3 DNA reads TGTGCCAGCAGCTTAGTTGCAGGGGGCTACTATGGCTACACCTTC. Translating gives CASSLVAGGYYGYTF.

The chain couples TRBV6-1 to TRBJ2-1; 11 nucleotides line up with TRBD2. The CDR3 runs to 15 residues. Trimming cost V 3 bases and J 3 bases; bases outside gene matches: 1. Germline lookup yields CDR1 MNHNS and CDR2 SASEGT. The CDR3 sequence is CASSETSGDYNEQFF. The CDR3 DNA reads TGTGCCAGCAGTGAGACTAGCGGGGACTACAATGAGCAGTTCTTC.

V is TRBV6-2 or TRBV6-3 and J is TRBJ2-7; D gene uncertain. Germline CDR1 is MNHEY and CDR2 is SVGEGT. The CDR3 has 13 residues. With 7 bases removed from V and 7 bases from J, the gap between germline ends came to 17 bases. CDR3 sequence reads: CASIGGLLMEQYF. The CDR3 nucleotides are TGTGCCAGCATTGGCGGCCTACTAATGGAGCAGTACTTC.

This clonotype was seen many times. This chain links TRBV30 with TRBJ1-5; no reliable D call. The V gene lost 0 bases and the J gene lost 1 base, with 10 bases spanning the gap. This CDR3 has 15 amino acids. From germline, CDR1 is GTSNPN and CDR2 SVGIG (reference sequence). The CDR3 spells CAWSVPDLSNQPQHF. CDR3 bases: TGTGCCTGGAGTGTCCCCGACCTAAGCAATCAGCCCCAGCATTTT. Full variable domain (rest looked up from reference TRBV30 and TRBJ1-5): SQTIHQWPATLVQPVGSPLSLECTVEGTSNPNLYWYRQAAGRGLQLLFYSVGIGQISSEVPQNLSASRPQDRQFILSSKKLLLSDSGFYLCAWSVPDLSNQPQHFGDGTRLSIL.

This clonotype has a count of ten or more. The V call is TRBV6-9, the J call TRBJ2-1; 12 nucleotides line up with TRBD2. The CDR3 is 16 amino acids. Per the germline V gene, CDR1 is MNHGY and CDR2 is SVAAGI. V gave up 6 bases and J gave up 13 bases; unmatched junction bases: 16. The CDR3 here is CASRSEMTSGSGDQFF. The CDR3 DNA reads TGTGCCAGCAGATCCGAGATGACTAGCGGGAGCGGAGACCAGTTCTTC.

This clonotype has ten or more counts. J is TRBJ1-1 and V is TRBV30, with D possibly being TRBD1 (6 bases). V was cut by 4 bases and J by 3 bases, with 15 bases left in between. Looked up from germline, CDR1 is GTSNPN and CDR2 is SVGIG (reference sequence). The CDR3 is 14 amino acids. The CDR3 loop is CAWNAGARDTEAFF. The CDR3 region has the DNA TGTGCCTGGAATGCGGGGGCGAGGGACACTGAAGCTTTCTTT.

This clonotype was observed many times. The chain employs TRBV18 and TRBJ1-4; D might be TRBD1 (5 bases). Germline CDR1 is KGHSH and CDR2 is LQKENI. CDR3 length: 13 residues. V was trimmed by 3 bases and J by 3 bases, leaving 5 bases between them. The CDR3 sequence: CASSPGANEKLFF. CDR3 in DNA: TGTGCCAGCTCACCGGGGGCTAATGAAAAACTGTTTTTT.

This clonotype was counted at least ten times. The chain recombines TRBV6-2 or TRBV6-3 with TRBJ2-3; 10 bases agree with TRBD2. The CDR3 runs to 14 residues. After removal of 7 bases from V and 4 bases from J, the junction contained 5 bases not matched to a gene. In germline, CDR1 is MNHEY, CDR2 SVGEGT. DNA of the CDR3: TGTGCCAGCATCCCTAGCGGGAGACCAGATACGCAGTATTTT. It codes for CASIPSGRPDTQYF.

This clonotype was recorded a few times. The V call is TRBV19, the J call TRBJ2-5; 7 nucleotides align to TRBD2. The CDR3 covers 15 residues. Germline CDR1 LNHDA, CDR2 SQIVND (reference sequence). V was pared by 11 bases and J by 1 base, with 13 bases of the junction left unmatched. CDR3 coding DNA: TGTGCCTCTAAGGAGAGCGGGAATCTCCAAGAGACCCAGTACTTC. Amino acid sequence: CASKESGNLQETQYF.

In its sample, this clonotype was seen many times. J is TRBJ2-7 and V is TRBV5-1, with D possibly being TRBD1 (6 bases). The germline V and J ends were trimmed by 7 bases and 6 bases, with 17 bases remaining between them. This CDR3 contains 13 residues. Germline-derived CDR1 and CDR2 are SGHRS and YFSETQ. CDR3 DNA sequence: TGCGCCAGCGGCCAGACAGGACAGCGCGAGCAGTACTTC. Translated: CASGQTGQREQYF.

This clonotype was recorded many times. V is TRBV7-2 and J is TRBJ2-3; no definite D call. Trimming stripped 6 bases from V and 2 bases from J, with 9 bases between. CDR3 length: 13 residues. Germline V gene data show CDR1 as SGHTA and CDR2 as FQGNSA. CDR3 loop: CASRALNTDTQYF. In DNA, the CDR3 is TGTGCCAGCAGAGCCCTGAACACAGATACGCAGTATTTT.

This chain joins TRBV7-2 and TRBJ1-5, with 7 bases lining up with TRBD1. The CDR3 is 16 amino acids. Per the germline V gene, CDR1 is SGHTA and CDR2 is FQGNSA. V lost 1 base and J lost 5; bases outside the gene matches: 8. The CDR3 spells CASSLVGTGVHQPQHF. In DNA form, the CDR3 reads TGTGCCAGCAGCTTAGTAGGAACAGGGGTGCATCAGCCCCAGCATTTT.

The V call is TRBV11-2, the J call TRBJ2-2; 10 bases match TRBD2. V lost 5 bases, J lost 4 bases, and 10 bases stayed unmatched. This CDR3 is 17 amino acids long. CDR1 is SGHAT, CDR2 FQNNGV, per germline. For the CDR3, the DNA is TGTGCCAGCAGCCAAACAGCGGGAGGGCCGGGCACCGGGGAGCTGTTTTTT. This gives the protein CASSQTAGGPGTGELFF.

This clonotype occurred a few times. The CDR3 DNA reads TGCAGCGTTGAACAGAACACAGATACGCAGTATTTT. This sequence encodes CSVEQNTDTQYF. V and J are TRBV29-1 and TRBJ2-3; D is undetermined. The CDR3 loop spans 12 amino acids. Trimming shortened V by 2 bases and J by 2 bases, and 5 bases separated the two germline ends. In germline, CDR1 is SQVTM, CDR2 ANQGSEA.

This chain links TRBV7-8 with TRBJ1-5; D might be TRBD1 (6 bases). The CDR3 has 19 residues. Between the trimmed V and J ends, which lost 2 bases and 0 bases, there was a span of 20 bases. CDR1 SGHVS and CDR2 FQNEAQ come from the germline V gene. CDR3 amino acids: CASSLPGVARGDSNQPQHF. DNA of the CDR3: TGTGCCAGCAGCTTACCCGGGGTAGCCAGGGGAGATAGCAATCAGCCCCAGCATTTT.

The rearrangement uses TRBV19 and TRBJ2-5; D could derive from TRBD1 or TRBD2 (5 bases each). The germline V and J ends were trimmed by 5 bases and 3 bases, with 13 bases remaining between them. Germline CDR1 LNHDA, CDR2 SQIVND (reference sequence). The CDR3 covers 14 residues. This CDR3 is CASSPLGTEETQYF. The CDR3 bases are TGTGCCAGTAGTCCCCTGGGGACGGAAGAGACCCAGTACTTC.

This clonotype has a handful of counts. V is TRBV2 and J is TRBJ2-3, with a possible D match to TRBD2 (6 bases). The CDR3 loop spans 15 amino acids. V was clipped by 4 bases and J by 2 bases, with 13 bases between them. Germline CDR1 and CDR2: SNHLY and FYNNEI. In nucleotides, the CDR3 is TGTGCCAGCAGTGTGGGGAGGCTCTTCACAGATACGCAGTATTTT. This gives the protein CASSVGRLFTDTQYF.

This clonotype was seen more than once but under ten times. The chain couples TRBV7-9 to TRBJ2-7; D is perhaps TRBD2 (5 bases). CDR1 and CDR2 from the germline V gene are SEHNR and FQNEAQ (reference sequence). V lost 6 bases and J lost 3, with 15 bases in between. CDR3 length: 14 residues. CDR3 sequence: CASSPAGRDYEQYF. The CDR3, as DNA: TGTGCCAGCAGTCCGGCTGGACGGGACTACGAGCAGTACTTC.

This clonotype was counted many times. The J gene is TRBJ2-2, the V gene TRBV27; D gene uncertain. Germline-derived CDR1 and CDR2 are MNHEY and SMNVEV (reference sequence). The CDR3 consists of 15 residues. The ends were cut back, 5 bases at V and 0 bases at J, with 10 bases in the middle. The CDR3 DNA sequence: TGTGCCAGCAGTCTCTCCTTAGCGAACACCGGGGAGCTGTTTTTT. Residues: CASSLSLANTGELFF.

This clonotype was counted a few times. A much more abundant neighbour one base away suggests this may be a read error. This rearrangement joins TRBV7-3 to TRBJ2-2, with unresolved D. V dropped 5 bases and J dropped 6 bases, with 7 bases sitting between them. CDR1 and CDR2 from the germline V gene are SGHTA and FQGTGA. The CDR3 loop spans 12 amino acids. CDR3 nucleotide sequence: TGTGCCAGCAGCCCCTCCCCCGGGGAGCTGTTTTTT. The encoded protein is CASSPSPGELFF.

The chain has TRBV6-2 or TRBV6-3 and TRBJ2-5; D perhaps matches TRBD2 (5 bases). CDR3 size: 13 residues. Trimming took 2 bases from V and 4 from J, leaving 8 bases between them. The V gene's germline CDR1 is MNHEY and CDR2 SVGEGT. The CDR3, as DNA: TGTGCCAGCAGTTACGGGAGCGGAGAGACCCAGTACTTC. Amino acids: CASSYGSGETQYF.

This clonotype was seen more than once but under ten times. This chain joins TRBV6-2 or TRBV6-3 and TRBJ1-3; D is unresolved. Trimming took off 0 bases at V and 0 bases at J, with 12 bases between the two ends. Germline V gene lookup returns CDR1 MNHEY and CDR2 SVGEGT. The CDR3 has 17 residues. As DNA, the CDR3 is TGTGCCAGCAGTTACTCGACCAGGCAGAGCTCTGGAAACACCATATATTTT. It yields the protein CASSYSTRQSSGNTIYF.

There are many counts of this clonotype. V is TRBV13 and J is TRBJ2-7, with 13 bases that match TRBD2. Germline CDR1 reads PRHDT; CDR2 reads FYEKMQ (reference sequence). After removal of 0 bases from V and 2 bases from J, the junction contained 7 bases not matched to a gene. The CDR3 has 18 residues. Here the CDR3 reads CASSLGLLAGGSAYEQYF. The CDR3 nucleotides read TGTGCCAGCAGCTTAGGTTTACTAGCGGGAGGGTCAGCCTACGAGCAGTACTTC.

Many counts were recorded for this clonotype. The V call is TRBV20-1, the J call TRBJ1-1, with D perhaps matching TRBD1 (6 bases). Trimming cost V 3 bases and J 5 bases, with 13 bases left between them. The CDR3 is 13 amino acids. CDR1 and CDR2 (germline): DFQATT, SNEGSKA (reference sequence). The CDR3 bases are TGCAGTGCTAGTCGGAACAGGGTGACTGAAGCTTTCTTT. The encoded protein is CSASRNRVTEAFF.

This clonotype occurred a few times. V and J are TRBV7-9 and TRBJ1-2, with 8 nucleotides matching TRBD1. Germline V gene sequence: CDR1 SEHNR, CDR2 FQNEAQ (reference sequence). This CDR3 is built from 14 residues. J lost 7 bases, V lost 1 base, and 5 bases had no gene match. CDR3 nucleotides: TGTGCCAGCAGCTTAGGGTCAGGGGGCAGTGGCTACACCTTC. Amino acid sequence: CASSLGSGGSGYTF. The variable domain in full, with the rest retrieved from reference TRBV7-9 and TRBJ1-2, is DTGVSQNPRHKITKRGQNVTFRCDPISEHNRLYWYRQTLGQGPEFLTYFQNEAQLEKSRLLSDRFSAERPKGSFSTLEIQRTEQGDSAMYLCASSLGSGGSGYTFGSGTRLTVV.

On this clonotype itself: A much more abundant neighbour one base away suggests this may be a read error. The V call is TRBV2, the J call TRBJ2-3; TRBD1 agrees at 7 bases. CDR1 and CDR2 from the germline V gene are SNHLY and FYNNEI. The length of the CDR3 is 15 residues. The CDR3 loop reads CVSRDLGQKRDTQYF. In nucleotides, the CDR3 is TGTGTCAGCAGGGATTTGGGACAGAAGAGAGATACGCAGTATTTT.